The 7 T cell receptor beta chains presented below share a single source sample, sequenced in a study of T cells in Graves' hyperthyroidism and ophthalmopathy. Amplification of TCR beta CDR3 regions was performed using RNA transcripts as template. TCR CDR3 underwent first-round RT-PCR with the HTBI primer set. MiXCR, run by TCRdb on the multiplex PCR reads, gives a single entry per CDR3 protein. The sample includes a few hundred thousand distinct CDR3 sequences, around 13% of them seen just once. Sequenced sample: blood. The receptors originated from a woman in her late teens or twenties with Graves' hyperthyroidism.

In its sample, this clonotype was seen many times. The chain is built from TRBV7-2 and TRBJ1-5, with D tentatively TRBD1 (5 bases). V was cut by 5 bases and J by 6 bases, with 14 bases left in between. Germline V CDR1 and CDR2: SGHTA, FQGNSA. The CDR3 extends over 14 amino acids. CDR3 nucleotides: TGTGCCAGCAGCCAGATGCAGGGCGGTCAGCCCCAGCATTTT. This sequence encodes CASSQMQGGQPQHF. The whole variable domain, filled in from reference TRBV7-2 and TRBJ1-5, reads GAGVSQSPSNKVTEKGKDVELRCDPISGHTALYWYRQSLGQGLEFLIYFQGNSAPDKSGLPSDRFSAERTGGSVSTLTIQRTQQEDSAVYLCASSQMQGGQPQHFGDGTRLSIL.

This clonotype came up many times. The chain links TRBV28 to TRBJ2-3; D may be TRBD1 or TRBD2 (5 bases each). Trimming took 3 bases from V and 4 from J, leaving 14 bases between them. The CDR3 spans 15 residues. Per germline, CDR1 MDHEN and CDR2 SYDVKM. DNA of the CDR3: TGTGCCAGCAGTTTGTACCGGGGCGCGGCAGATACGCAGTATTTT. Translation: CASSLYRGAADTQYF.

This clonotype was seen just once. V usage is TRBV10-2 and J usage is TRBJ2-7; D is possibly TRBD1 (6 bases). The CDR3 sequence is 18 residues long. The V end lost 8 bases, the J end lost 3 bases, and 29 bases lay between the germline ends. From germline, CDR1 is WSHSY and CDR2 SAAADI. CDR3: CASANQGNVASSDYEQYF. The DNA of the CDR3 is TGCGCCAGCGCCAATCAGGGGAATGTAGCTAGTTCCGACTACGAGCAGTACTTC.

The chain joins TRBV5-1 to TRBJ1-3; D might be TRBD1 (5 bases). This CDR3 region has 15 residues. The germline V and J ends were trimmed by 6 bases and 0 bases, with 13 bases remaining between them. CDR1 is SGHRS and CDR2 is YFSETQ in the germline V gene. As DNA, the CDR3 is TGCGCCAGCACCCGGGACCCAAACTCTGGAAACACCATATATTTT. Its protein product is CASTRDPNSGNTIYF.

Ten or more counts support this clonotype. The V call is TRBV27, the J call TRBJ2-3; TRBD2 matches 10 bases. CDR1 is MNHEY, CDR2 SMNVEV, per germline (reference sequence). The CDR3 is made up of 20 amino acids. Trimming cost V 2 bases and J 2 bases; bases outside gene matches: 16. CDR3: CASSLTGDSGRRRNTDTQYF. The DNA for the CDR3 is TGTGCCAGCAGTTTAACCGGAGATAGCGGGAGGCGACGAAACACAGATACGCAGTATTTT.

This clonotype showed up many times. The chain combines TRBV20-1 with TRBJ1-5; 7 bases map to TRBD1. The V segment lost 4 bases and the J segment 7 bases; nucleotides outside the gene matches: 7. Germline CDR1 and CDR2: DFQATT and SNEGSKA (reference sequence). This CDR3 is built from 13 residues. The CDR3 is CSAKQGVAQPQHF. CDR3 nucleotide sequence: TGCAGTGCTAAGCAGGGGGTGGCGCAGCCCCAGCATTTT.

The chain couples TRBV20-1 to TRBJ1-2; 7 positions match TRBD1. After removal of 6 bases from V and 4 bases from J, the junction contained 8 bases not matched to a gene. Per germline, CDR1 DFQATT and CDR2 SNEGSKA (reference sequence). CDR3 length: 13 residues. CDR3 sequence reads: CSAQTRTGYGYTF. In DNA, the CDR3 is TGCAGTGCACAAACTCGGACAGGCTATGGCTACACCTTC.